This T cell receptor beta chain was identified during a study of blood T cell repertoires in COVID-19. The CDR3 sequence is 15 residues long. V lost 8 bases and J 8 bases, leaving 21 bases between the germline ends. CDR1 is LGHNA, CDR2 YSLEER, per germline. Those enrolled, adults aged about 18 to 89 years, came from about two dozen US areas. Clones were read by immunoSEQ multiplex PCR, and TCRdb kept only the in-frame ones, dropping some. This table holds approximately 220,000 clones, 75% to 90% found once. The receptor was derived from a man in his forties or fifties who had recovered from COVID-19. The rearrangement links TRBV4-3 to TRBJ2-2; a weak D match, TRBD2 (6 bases). Specimen: PBMCs or T cells enriched from blood (not recorded which). DNA of the CDR3: TGCGCCAGCCGGGGGACTCATACCTTAGGTGGGGAGCTGTTTTTT. This encodes CASRGTHTLGGELFF.